The rows below give T cell receptor beta chains drawn from one sample of a study of cytomegalovirus exposure and HLA in healthy donors. The data were produced by immunoSEQ multiplex PCR, yet TCRdb's version contains in-frame clones alone and is incomplete. The data contain 200,000 to 250,000 clones, around 80% of them singletons. The sample comprised PBMCs. Receptors originate from a woman aged 55-69 years in good health and CMV-seropositive. Both conserved end residues are part of each CDR3. The D gene is left open where the match is weak. For some rows the clone size is stated as once, few or many, or as a class when expanded; others skip it.

D: -
size: -
V: TRBV29-1
J: TRBJ1-5
length: 13
DNA: TGCAGCGTGGTCAGGGGAACGGGCCAGCCCCAGCATTTT
CDR3: CSVVRGTGQPQHF

D: -
size: -
V: TRBV7-9
J: TRBJ2-2
length: 16
DNA: TGTTCCAGCAGCTTAGCCGGGAAGGTGAACACCGGGGAGCTGTTTTTT
CDR3: CSSSLAGKVNTGELFF

D: -
size: -
V: TRBV5-1
J: TRBJ2-7
length: 15
DNA: TGCGCCAGCAGCTTGGGGGGCAGGGAATCCTACGAGCAGTACTTC
CDR3: CASSLGGRESYEQYF

D: TRBD2
size: few
V: TRBV2
J: TRBJ2-1
length: 17
DNA: TGTGCCAGCAGTCCGTCCTGGACTAGCGGGGGGTACAATGAGCAGTTCTTC
CDR3: CASSPSWTSGGYNEQFF

D: TRBD1
size: -
V: TRBV25-1
J: TRBJ2-5
length: 14
DNA: TGTGCCAGCAGTCCCCGGACAGGGTCGGAGACCCAGTACTTC
CDR3: CASSPRTGSETQYF

D: TRBD1
size: -
V: TRBV2
J: TRBJ2-7
length: 13
DNA: TGTGCCAGCTGGTCCGGCAGGGGGCGCGAGCAGTACTTC
CDR3: CASWSGRGREQYF

D: -
size: -
V: TRBV7-9
J: TRBJ1-1
length: 11
DNA: TGTGCCAGCAGCTTTTCAGACTGGGCTTTCTTT
CDR3: CASSFSDWAFF

D: TRBD2
size: -
V: TRBV5-4
J: TRBJ2-1
length: 18
DNA: TGTGCCAGCAGCCAGGGGACTAGCGGGATACCATCCTACAATGAGCAGTTCTTC
CDR3: CASSQGTSGIPSYNEQFF

D: -
size: -
V: TRBV30
J: TRBJ2-2
length: 13
DNA: TGTGCCTGGAGTGTATATTTTCCCGGGGAGCTGTTTTTT
CDR3: CAWSVYFPGELFF

D: TRBD1
size: -
V: TRBV6-6
J: TRBJ2-7
length: 15
DNA: TGTGCCAGCAGTCCTGGGACAGGCCCATCCTACGAGCAGTACTTC
CDR3: CASSPGTGPSYEQYF

D: TRBD2
size: -
V: TRBV11-2
J: TRBJ2-5
length: 15
DNA: TGTGCCAGCAGCTATGGACTAGCGGGATCAGAGACCCAGTACTTC
CDR3: CASSYGLAGSETQYF

D: -
size: -
V: TRBV5-1
J: TRBJ2-2
length: 13
DNA: TGCGCCAGCAGCCCCGAGGGGGCCGGGGAGCTGTTTTTT
CDR3: CASSPEGAGELFF

D: -
size: -
V: TRBV27
J: TRBJ1-1
length: 16
DNA: TGTGCCAGCAGTTTATCTATAGGGGGGGACGACACTGAAGCTTTCTTT
CDR3: CASSLSIGGDDTEAFF

D: TRBD2
size: -
V: TRBV7-6
J: TRBJ2-7
length: 17
DNA: TGTGCCAGCAGCTTAGGGGCTAGCGGACTTAGCTCCTACGAGCAGTACTTC
CDR3: CASSLGASGLSSYEQYF

D: TRBD2
size: -
V: TRBV18
J: TRBJ2-1
length: 19
DNA: TGTGCCAGCTCACCCATAGCCGGGACTAGCGGGAGGGGCTACAATGAGCAGTTCTTC
CDR3: CASSPIAGTSGRGYNEQFF

D: TRBD1
size: -
V: TRBV19
J: TRBJ1-4
length: 15
DNA: TGTGCCAGTAGGCTCGAGGGGGCCTTTAATGAAAAACTGTTTTTT
CDR3: CASRLEGAFNEKLFF

D: -
size: -
V: TRBV27
J: TRBJ1-2
length: 17
DNA: TGTGCCAGCAGTCTGCTCCAGGCCCGAACCACTAACTATGGCTACACCTTC
CDR3: CASSLLQARTTNYGYTF

D: TRBD2
size: -
V: TRBV20-1
J: TRBJ2-1
length: 11
DNA: TGCAGTGCCGGCCTAGCGGGCACCCAGTTCTTC
CDR3: CSAGLAGTQFF

D: -
size: -
V: TRBV10-3
J: TRBJ1-5
length: 12
DNA: TGTGCCACACAGGGAGAAGCTCAGCCCCAGCATTTT
CDR3: CATQGEAQPQHF

D: TRBD2
size: -
V: TRBV5-1
J: TRBJ2-4
length: 14
DNA: TGCGCCAGCAGCCAACTAGCGGGAGGGAACATTCAGTACTTC
CDR3: CASSQLAGGNIQYF

D: TRBD2
size: -
V: TRBV10-3
J: TRBJ2-7
length: 14
DNA: TGTGCCATCAGTGAAATCCTAGCGGCATACGAGCAGTACTTC
CDR3: CAISEILAAYEQYF

D: -
size: once
V: TRBV5-4
J: TRBJ2-1
length: 15
DNA: TGTGCCAGCAGCTTGGACCACTCCTCCTACAATGAGCAGTTCTTC
CDR3: CASSLDHSSYNEQFF

D: -
size: -
V: TRBV30
J: TRBJ2-1
length: 13
DNA: TGTGCCTGGAGTAGGGGCCAGGGCAATGAGCAGTTCTTC
CDR3: CAWSRGQGNEQFF

D: -
size: -
V: TRBV11-2
J: TRBJ2-3
length: 12
DNA: TGTGCCAGCAGCTTAGTGGAGGATACGCAGTATTTT
CDR3: CASSLVEDTQYF

D: -
size: -
V: TRBV6-5
J: TRBJ1-2
length: 12
DNA: TGTGCCACCCGATCGGGGTACTATGGCTACACCTTC
CDR3: CATRSGYYGYTF

D: -
size: -
V: TRBV5-6
J: TRBJ1-4
length: 14
DNA: TGTGCCAGCAGCTCCCAGACCGGAGTTGAAAAACTGTTTTTT
CDR3: CASSSQTGVEKLFF

D: TRBD1
size: few
V: TRBV6-6
J: TRBJ1-1
length: 16
DNA: TGTGCCAGCAGTTTTACAGGGGTAGGGGAGAACACTGAAGCTTTCTTT
CDR3: CASSFTGVGENTEAFF

D: -
size: -
V: TRBV28
J: TRBJ2-1
length: 13
DNA: TGTGCCAGCAGTCCCGGGGGAAGCCATGAGCAGTTCTTC
CDR3: CASSPGGSHEQFF

D: TRBD2
size: -
V: TRBV2
J: TRBJ2-2
length: 15
DNA: TGTGCCAGCGGGGGACTAGCGGGACCCACCGGGGAGCTGTTTTTT
CDR3: CASGGLAGPTGELFF

D: TRBD1
size: -
V: TRBV9
J: TRBJ1-1
length: 17
DNA: TGTGCCAGCAGCGCTTTAGGGGACAGGAGCTTGAACACTGAAGCTTTCTTT
CDR3: CASSALGDRSLNTEAFF

D: TRBD2
size: -
V: TRBV14
J: TRBJ2-1
length: 16
DNA: TGTGCCAGCAGCCAATTAGCGGGAGGGTTGCTGGGTGAGCAGTTCTTC
CDR3: CASSQLAGGLLGEQFF

D: TRBD1
size: -
V: TRBV6-5
J: TRBJ2-7
length: 15
DNA: TGTGCCAGCAGTTCCCCGGGACAGGGCGTTTTGGAGCAGTACTTC
CDR3: CASSSPGQGVLEQYF

D: TRBD2
size: -
V: TRBV7-2
J: TRBJ2-1
length: 15
DNA: TGTGCCAGCACCCCTAGGGGGACTAGAGTTACCCCCCAGTTCTTC
CDR3: CASTPRGTRVTPQFF

D: -
size: -
V: TRBV7-9
J: TRBJ2-1
length: 17
DNA: TGTGCCAGCAGCATAGACCCGACTAGTCGATCCTACAATGAGCAGTTCTTC
CDR3: CASSIDPTSRSYNEQFF

D: -
size: -
V: TRBV6-5
J: TRBJ2-7
length: 15
DNA: TGTGCCAGCAGTTATTTAGCGCCTAGCTCCTACGAGCAGTACTTC
CDR3: CASSYLAPSSYEQYF

D: -
size: few
V: TRBV7-8
J: TRBJ2-7
length: 13
DNA: TGTGCTTTCAGGCAAAGGCCGGCATACGAGCAGTACTTC
CDR3: CAFRQRPAYEQYF

D: TRBD1
size: -
V: TRBV5-1
J: TRBJ2-2
length: 15
DNA: TGCGCCAGCAGCTTGGAGGGACAGCCTTCCGGGGAGCTGTTTTTT
CDR3: CASSLEGQPSGELFF

D: TRBD2
size: -
V: TRBV7-2
J: TRBJ2-7
length: 15
DNA: TGTGCCAGCAGCGTCGGGACTAGCGTCACCTACGAGCAGTACTTC
CDR3: CASSVGTSVTYEQYF

D: TRBD1
size: -
V: TRBV6-1
J: TRBJ2-7
length: 14
DNA: TGTGCCAGCAGTGAAGGGACAGGGTATTCCGAGCAGTACTTC
CDR3: CASSEGTGYSEQYF

D: -
size: -
V: TRBV27
J: TRBJ1-5
length: 18
DNA: TGTGCCAGCAGTGCTAACCCCGGGACACCATATAGCAATCAGCCCCAGCATTTT
CDR3: CASSANPGTPYSNQPQHF

D: -
size: -
V: TRBV9
J: TRBJ2-5
length: 14
DNA: TGTGCCAGCAGCCGGGGGTTAGGCCAAGAGACCCAGTACTTC
CDR3: CASSRGLGQETQYF

D: TRBD2
size: -
V: TRBV11-2
J: TRBJ2-1
length: 15
DNA: TGTGCCAGCAGCTCAACGGGGGGGCTTGGCAATGAGCAGTTCTTC
CDR3: CASSSTGGLGNEQFF

D: -
size: -
V: TRBV28
J: TRBJ2-5
length: 13
DNA: TGTGCCAGCAGTTTGGGCAGGGAAGAGACCCAGTACTTC
CDR3: CASSLGREETQYF

D: -
size: -
V: TRBV21-1
J: TRBJ2-1
length: 16
DNA: TGTGCCAGCAGCAACAGATGTAGCGGGAGAAATCATGAGCAGTTCTTC
CDR3: CASSNRCSGRNHEQFF

D: -
size: -
V: TRBV2
J: TRBJ2-1
length: 14
DNA: TGTGCCAGCAGTGGCGAGCCTCGGGTTAGTATTTTGTTCTTC
CDR3: CASSGEPRVSILFF

D: -
size: few
V: TRBV7-3
J: TRBJ1-6
length: 15
DNA: TGTGCCAGCAGCTTAGCGAGCCACGGGGATTCACCCCTCCACTTT
CDR3: CASSLASHGDSPLHF

D: -
size: -
V: TRBV6-5
J: TRBJ1-1
length: 12
DNA: TGTGTCAGCAGTTACGTCAGGGGTGAAGCTTTCTTT
CDR3: CVSSYVRGEAFF

D: TRBD2
size: -
V: TRBV7-2
J: TRBJ2-7
length: 14
DNA: TGTGCCAGCAGCGTTGGACTAGCTCAGAGCGAGCAGTACTTC
CDR3: CASSVGLAQSEQYF

D: -
size: -
V: TRBV18
J: TRBJ1-2
length: 13
DNA: TGTGCCAGCTCACCCGACAGGAACCGTGGCTACACCTTC
CDR3: CASSPDRNRGYTF

D: TRBD2
size: -
V: TRBV18
J: TRBJ2-5
length: 16
DNA: TGTGCCAGCTCACCACCGGGACTAGTTGGAAAAGAGACCCAGTACTTC
CDR3: CASSPPGLVGKETQYF

D: -
size: -
V: TRBV11-2
J: TRBJ1-1
length: 13
DNA: TGTGCCAGCAGCCCGATTGGGAGGACTGAAGCTTTCTTT
CDR3: CASSPIGRTEAFF

D: TRBD2
size: -
V: TRBV30
J: TRBJ2-1
length: 15
DNA: TGTGCCTGGAGTGTCCGGGAGGGCCATAGTAATGAGCAGTTCTTC
CDR3: CAWSVREGHSNEQFF

D: -
size: few
V: TRBV18
J: TRBJ2-5
length: 14
DNA: TGTGCCAGCTCACCACGGGACACGAAAGAGACCCAGTACTTC
CDR3: CASSPRDTKETQYF